A single sample is the source of the 3 T cell receptor beta chains below, sequenced in a study of response to subunit inactivated influenza vaccine. TCRdb recomputed calls from the RT-PCR reads with MiXCR, one row per CDR3 protein. The data show about 520,000 distinct CDR3 sequences, 9.5% to 12% seen once. Source: PBMCs from blood, taken roughly 47 days after vaccination. The origin of the receptors is a man aged 50 or older who received an inactivated influenza vaccine.

The chain links TRBV10-3 to TRBJ2-1, with 7 bases fitting TRBD2. There are 15 residues in the CDR3. CDR1 and CDR2 (germline): ENHRY, SYGVKD. V gave up 3 bases and J gave up 0 bases; unmatched junction bases: 2. The CDR3 DNA sequence: TGTGCCATCAGTGACGGCGGGGGCTCCTACAATGAGCAGTTCTTC. Its translation: CAISDGGGSYNEQFF.

The chain combines TRBV29-1 with TRBJ2-1; D gene ambiguous. The CDR3 is 11 amino acids. CDR1 is SQVTM and CDR2 is ANQGSEA in the germline V gene. Between the trimmed V and J ends, which lost 6 bases and 2 bases, there was a span of 5 bases. The CDR3 nucleotides read TGCAGCGTGTCAACCTACAATGAGCAGTTCTTC. Translation gives CSVSTYNEQFF.

This chain connects TRBV10-3 to TRBJ1-3; maybe TRBD1 (6 bases). The CDR3 covers 16 residues. The germline V gene has CDR1 ENHRY and CDR2 SYGVKD. Trimming cost V 3 bases and J 4 bases, with 16 bases left between them. The CDR3 region has the DNA TGTGCCATCAGTGATCGCAGGGGCATCTCCGGAAACACCATATATTTT. This gives the protein CAISDRRGISGNTIYF.